The T cell receptor (beta chain) under discussion was sequenced for a study of blood T cell repertoires in COVID-19. The germline V gene encodes CDR1 MNHEY and CDR2 SVGAGI. V was pared by 4 bases and J by 7 bases, with 11 bases between. The CDR3 extends over 13 amino acids. Seattle patient enrollment occurred during active infection, with longitudinal follow-up thereafter. Under the authors' procedure: The authors estimated nucleated cell counts from reference gene primer amplification. Libraries were prepared by immunoSEQ multiplex PCR; TCRdb keeps only in-frame clonotypes and omits some of them. The V and J calls and clone size were taken over from that table, and D and trimming were inferred from the DNA. Of about 230,000 clones listed, 65% to 85% were seen once; the top ten hold roughly 1.3%.

The sequenced sample was peripheral blood. V gene TRBV6-5 combines with J gene TRBJ1-5; the D gene is possibly TRBD1 (6 bases). This receptor was obtained from a woman aged 25 to 39 with COVID-19, enrolled during active disease. CDR3 sequence: CASSSTGWQPQHF. The CDR3 bases are TGTGCCAGCAGTTCCACAGGGTGGCAGCCCCAGCATTTT.